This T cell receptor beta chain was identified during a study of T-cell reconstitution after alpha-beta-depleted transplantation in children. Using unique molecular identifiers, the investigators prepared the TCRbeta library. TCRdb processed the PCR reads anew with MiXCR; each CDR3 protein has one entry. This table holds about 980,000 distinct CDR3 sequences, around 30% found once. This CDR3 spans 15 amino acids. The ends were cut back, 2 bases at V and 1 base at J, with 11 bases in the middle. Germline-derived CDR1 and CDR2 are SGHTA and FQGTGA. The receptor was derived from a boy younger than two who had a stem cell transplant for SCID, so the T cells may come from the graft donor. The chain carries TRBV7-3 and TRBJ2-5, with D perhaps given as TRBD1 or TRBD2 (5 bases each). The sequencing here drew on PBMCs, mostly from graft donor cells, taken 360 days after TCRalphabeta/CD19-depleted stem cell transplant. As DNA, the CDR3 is TGTGCCAGCAGCTTATCTTGGGGGACCCAAGAGACCCAGTACTTC. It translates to CASSLSWGTQETQYF.